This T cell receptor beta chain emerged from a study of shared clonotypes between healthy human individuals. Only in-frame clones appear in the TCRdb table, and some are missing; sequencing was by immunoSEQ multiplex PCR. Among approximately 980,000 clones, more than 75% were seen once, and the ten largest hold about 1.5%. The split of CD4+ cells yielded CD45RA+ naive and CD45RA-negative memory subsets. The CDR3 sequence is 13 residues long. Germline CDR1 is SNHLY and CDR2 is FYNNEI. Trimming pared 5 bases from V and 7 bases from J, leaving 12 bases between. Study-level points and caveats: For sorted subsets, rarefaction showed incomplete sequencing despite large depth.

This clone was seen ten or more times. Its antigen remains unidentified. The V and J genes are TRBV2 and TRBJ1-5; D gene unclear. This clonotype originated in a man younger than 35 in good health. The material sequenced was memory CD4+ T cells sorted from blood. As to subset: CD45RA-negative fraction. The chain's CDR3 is CASSPLVEQPQHF. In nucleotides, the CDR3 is TGTGCCAGCAGTCCCCTTGTTGAGCAGCCCCAGCATTTT.